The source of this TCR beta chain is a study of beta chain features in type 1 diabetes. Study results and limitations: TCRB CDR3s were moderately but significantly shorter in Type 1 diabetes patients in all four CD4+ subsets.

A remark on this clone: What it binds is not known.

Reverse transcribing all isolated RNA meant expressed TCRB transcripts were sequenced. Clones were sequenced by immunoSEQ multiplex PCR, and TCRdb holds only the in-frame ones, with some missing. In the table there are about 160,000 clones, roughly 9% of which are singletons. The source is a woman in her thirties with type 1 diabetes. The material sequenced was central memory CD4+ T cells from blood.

CDR3 nucleotide sequence: TGTGCCAGCAGCTTAGACGGGAGAGGCACAGATACGCAGTATTTT. It specifies CASSLDGRGTDTQYF. The chain recombines TRBV11-2 with TRBJ2-3; tentative D call: TRBD2 (6 bases). CDR1 is SGHAT, CDR2 FQNNGV, per germline. CDR3 size: 15 residues. The V end was cut by 0 bases, the J end by 1 base, with 8 bases between.